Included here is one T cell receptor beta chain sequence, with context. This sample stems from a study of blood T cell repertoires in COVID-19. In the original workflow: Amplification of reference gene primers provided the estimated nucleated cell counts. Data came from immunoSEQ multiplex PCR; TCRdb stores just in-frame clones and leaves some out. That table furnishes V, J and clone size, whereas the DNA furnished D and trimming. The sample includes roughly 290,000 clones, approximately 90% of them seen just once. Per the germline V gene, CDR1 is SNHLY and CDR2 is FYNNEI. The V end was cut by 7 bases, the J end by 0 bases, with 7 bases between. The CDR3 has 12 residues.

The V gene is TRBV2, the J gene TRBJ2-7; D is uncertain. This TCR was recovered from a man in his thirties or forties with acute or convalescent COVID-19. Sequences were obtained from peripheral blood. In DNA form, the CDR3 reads TGTGCCAGCAAGCTAGACTCCTACGAGCAGTACTTC. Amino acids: CASKLDSYEQYF.